The sequence of this TCR beta chain was determined in a study of patients and donors after allogeneic stem cell transplantation. TCRdb reprocessed the RT-PCR reads via MiXCR and lists one record per CDR3 protein. This table has approximately 38,000 distinct CDR3 sequences, about 30% appearing once. The sample was blood, either unsorted or a sorted T cell fraction (not recorded which). This TCR was sampled from a human donor who was either an allogeneic HSCT recipient or a stem cell or donor lymphocyte infusion donor (not recorded which). It is not recorded whose cells these are; they may come from a transplant donor.

The CDR3 loop is CSTGPEAFF. The CDR3 DNA is TGCAGTACGGGACCTGAAGCTTTCTTT. This chain links TRBV29-1 with TRBJ1-1; a possible D gene is TRBD1 (5 bases). The V gene's germline CDR1 is SQVTM and CDR2 ANQGSEA. The CDR3 is made up of 9 amino acids.